This is a list of T cell receptor beta chains from one sample in a study of T cell repertoires in cytomegalovirus infection. TCRdb used MiXCR to reprocess the reads, holding one entry per CDR3 protein. Found here are approximately 70,000 distinct CDR3 sequences, 22% of them singletons; the top ten hold under 85%. No antigen is known for these receptors. Source material: PBMCs, sequenced either directly or after in vitro stimulation (not recorded which). The receptors originated from a human donor in good health (CMV status not recorded). Some clones in this sample may be carry-over from other donors' samples. The CDR3 runs from the conserved cysteine through the conserved F or W. The D gene is left open where the match is weak. Clone sizes are given selectively: once, few, many, or a class where the clone is expanded.

len,j_gene,d_gene,abundance,v_gene,CDR3nt,CDR3aa
12,TRBJ2-7,.,few,TRBV12-3/TRBV12-4,TGTGCCAGCACCCGATCGGGGACTCCCTATTACTTC,CASTRSGTPYYF
20,TRBJ2-1,TRBD2,many,TRBV11-3,TGTGCCAGCAGGTCCCAAGGACTAGCGGGAGGGCCGAGCTCCTACAATGAGCAGTTCTTC,CASRSQGLAGGPSSYNEQFF
17,TRBJ2-1,TRBD2,.,TRBV18,TGTGCCAGCTCACCAACTAGCGGGACCCTCATTGGGGATGAGCAGTTCTTC,CASSPTSGTLIGDEQFF
15,TRBJ2-3,.,.,TRBV20-1,TGCAGTGCTAGTTCCTGGGGGACTAGCACAGATACGCAGTATTTT,CSASSWGTSTDTQYF
16,TRBJ2-3,.,few,TRBV28,TGTGCCAGCACCCGAGCAAAGGGCGAACTCACAGATACGCAGTATTTT,CASTRAKGELTDTQYF
17,TRBJ2-5,TRBD1,.,TRBV11-2,TGTGCCAGCAGCCCGGGGGCTACAGGGGGCCCAGGCGAGACCCAGTACTTC,CASSPGATGGPGETQYF
11,TRBJ1-1,.,.,TRBV27,TGTGCCAGCATCGGGAGGTTTGAAGCTTTCTTT,CASIGRFEAFF
14,TRBJ2-5,.,once,TRBV28,TGTGCCAGCAGTTTATTCGGGACTGGGGAGACCCAGTACTTC,CASSLFGTGETQYF
18,TRBJ1-5,TRBD1,few,TRBV6-4,TGTGCCAGCAGTGACCCACAGTCCGGGACAGGGTTCAATCAGCCCCAGCATTTT,CASSDPQSGTGFNQPQHF
14,TRBJ2-3,.,once,TRBV19,TGTGCCAGTAGTATCCAGGGTAGCACAGATACGCAGTATTTT,CASSIQGSTDTQYF
16,TRBJ2-2,.,few,TRBV11-1,TGTGCCAGCAGCTTAGGTAGTTTCGAGAGCACCGGGGAGCTGTTTTTT,CASSLGSFESTGELFF
15,TRBJ2-5,.,many,TRBV7-2,TGTGCCAGCAGCTTAGCCCCCCAGGGGAAAGAGACCCAGTACTTC,CASSLAPQGKETQYF
15,TRBJ2-3,TRBD2,.,TRBV12-3/TRBV12-4,TGTGCCAGCAGTCTGGGTCTAGCGGGATACGATACGCAGTATTTT,CASSLGLAGYDTQYF
15,TRBJ2-3,TRBD2,many,TRBV7-2,TGTGCCAGCAGCTCGAGCGGGAGTTTTGCAGATACGCAGTATTTT,CASSSSGSFADTQYF
13,TRBJ2-1,.,.,TRBV7-9,TGTGCCAGCAGCTTCCCAGGGGAGGGTGAGCAGTTCTTC,CASSFPGEGEQFF
14,TRBJ2-5,TRBD2,many,TRBV7-2,TGTGCCAGCAGGGCAGCGGGAGTCGGGGAGACCCAGTACTTC,CASRAAGVGETQYF